This T cell receptor beta chain was identified during a study of low-dose radiotherapy and immunotherapy resistance in tumors. The table lists this clonotype with a few counts. Sample time point: after trial treatment. This sample's treatment: LDRT plus nivolumab, ipilimumab, low-dose cyclophosphamide and aspirin (RACIN trial). Both TCRalpha and TCRbeta chains were reverse transcribed with V-gene-specific primers. Using a constant-region primer together with a V-primer adapter, TCRs were subjected to about 20 PCR cycles of amplification. TCRdb reanalysed the reads using MiXCR and keeps one entry per CDR3 protein. Here the sample spans some 94,000 distinct CDR3 sequences, around a fifth being singletons. V dropped 6 bases and J dropped 1 base, with 9 bases sitting between them. The CDR3 contains 13 residues. CDR1 is MNHEY and CDR2 is SVGEGT in the germline V gene.

The chain has TRBV6-2 or TRBV6-3 and TRBJ1-2; the D is unclear. The input for sequencing was PBMCs, taken after low-dose radiotherapy plus immunotherapy. The receptor comes from a female donor with ovarian cancer. The CDR3 coding sequence is TGTGCCAGCAGCGCGGATATTAACTATGGCTACACCTTC. Translating it yields CASSADINYGYTF.